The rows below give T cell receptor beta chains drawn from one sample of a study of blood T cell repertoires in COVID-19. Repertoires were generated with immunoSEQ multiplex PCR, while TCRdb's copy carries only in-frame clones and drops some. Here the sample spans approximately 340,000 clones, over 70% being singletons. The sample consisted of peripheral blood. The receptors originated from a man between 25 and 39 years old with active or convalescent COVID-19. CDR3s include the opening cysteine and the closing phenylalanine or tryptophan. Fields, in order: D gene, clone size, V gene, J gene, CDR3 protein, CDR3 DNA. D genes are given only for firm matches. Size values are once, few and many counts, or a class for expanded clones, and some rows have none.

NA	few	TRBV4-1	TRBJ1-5	CASSQDRGVQPQHF	TGCGCCAGCAGCCAAGATCGGGGAGTTCAGCCCCAGCATTTT
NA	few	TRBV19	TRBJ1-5	CASSIPGGTPQHF	TGTGCCAGTAGTATCCCCGGCGGCACGCCCCAGCATTTT
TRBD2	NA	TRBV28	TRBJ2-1	CASSLPPGLAGGKSYNEQFF	TGTGCCAGCAGTTTACCTCCGGGACTAGCGGGAGGGAAGTCCTACAATGAGCAGTTCTTC
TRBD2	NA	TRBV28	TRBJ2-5	CASSPAPGGETQYF	TGTGCCAGCAGTCCCGCCCCGGGAGGGGAGACCCAGTACTTC
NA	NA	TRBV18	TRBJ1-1	CASSPTGHNTEAFF	TGTGCCAGCTCACCGACGGGACATAACACTGAAGCTTTCTTT
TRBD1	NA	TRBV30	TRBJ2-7	CAWSVKGAGSHEQYF	TGTGCCTGGAGTGTAAAGGGGGCGGGCAGCCACGAGCAGTACTTC
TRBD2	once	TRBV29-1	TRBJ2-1	CSVERTSGLLSSYNEQFF	TGCAGCGTTGAAAGGACTAGCGGCCTCCTGAGCTCCTACAATGAGCAGTTCTTC
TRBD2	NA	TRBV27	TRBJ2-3	CASSLGTTDTQYF	TGTGCCAGCAGTCTGGGGACTACTGATACGCAGTATTTT
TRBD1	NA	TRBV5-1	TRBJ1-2	CASSLGGQGHYGYTF	TGCGCCAGCAGCTTGGGAGGACAGGGCCACTATGGCTACACCTTC
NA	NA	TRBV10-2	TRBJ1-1	CASSEWLSARAGGNTEAFF	TGCGCCAGCAGTGAGTGGCTGAGTGCTCGGGCGGGTGGTAACACTGAAGCTTTCTTT
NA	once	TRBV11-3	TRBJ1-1	CASSLSSGNTEAFF	TGTGCCAGCAGCTTAAGTTCGGGAAACACTGAAGCTTTCTTT
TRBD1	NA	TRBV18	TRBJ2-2	CASSPGDRVVSTGELFF	TGTGCCAGCTCACCGGGCGACAGGGTAGTAAGCACCGGGGAGCTGTTTTTT
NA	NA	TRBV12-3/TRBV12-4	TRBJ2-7	CASSPDRTYEQYF	TGTGCCAGCAGTCCTGACAGGACCTACGAGCAGTACTTC
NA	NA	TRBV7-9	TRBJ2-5	CASSSWGRRVETQYF	TGTGCCAGCAGCTCCTGGGGCAGAAGAGTAGAGACCCAGTACTTC
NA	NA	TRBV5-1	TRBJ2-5	CASSLFQPGSGETQYF	TGCGCCAGCAGCTTGTTCCAGCCGGGAAGCGGGGAGACCCAGTACTTC
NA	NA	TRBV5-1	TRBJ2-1	CASSGGTVNSYNEQFF	TGCGCCAGCAGCGGGGGGACAGTCAACTCCTACAATGAGCAGTTCTTC
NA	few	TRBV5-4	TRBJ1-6	CASSRDSNLVPLHF	TGTGCCAGCAGCCGAGACAGCAACCTAGTTCCCCTCCACTTT
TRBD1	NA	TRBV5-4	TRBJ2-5	CASRMDRKETQYF	TGTGCCAGCAGGATGGACAGGAAAGAGACCCAGTACTTC
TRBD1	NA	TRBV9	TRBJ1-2	CASSVALGTGGYTF	TGTGCCAGCAGCGTAGCTCTCGGGACAGGGGGCTACACCTTC
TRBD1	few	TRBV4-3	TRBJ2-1	CASSLAGTAYNEQFF	TGCGCCAGCAGCCTCGCCGGGACAGCCTACAATGAGCAGTTCTTC
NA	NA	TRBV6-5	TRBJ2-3	CASSLGGLEDTQYF	TGTGCCAGCAGTCTGGGGGGACTCGAAGATACGCAGTATTTT
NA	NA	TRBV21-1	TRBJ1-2	CASSNALLAWTANYGYTF	TGTGCCAGCAGCAATGCGCTCTTAGCTTGGACAGCGAACTATGGCTACACCTTC
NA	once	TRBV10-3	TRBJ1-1	CAISDRGSAEAFF	TGTGCCATCAGTGATCGGGGGAGCGCTGAAGCTTTCTTT